This TCR beta chain came from a study of blood T cell repertoires in COVID-19 (TCRdb year 2020). With regard to the full study: The collaborator samples originated in the United States, Italy and Spain and spanned the acute and convalescent phases of COVID-19. The material from the prospective study consisted of cDNA or gDNA derived from T cells, B-cell-depleted T cells, or PBMCs. The dataset comprised deeply sampled blood TCRbeta repertoires from subjects exposed to, actively infected with, or recovered from COVID-19. The repertoires were made available in a free public database intended to serve as a resource for research on the immune response to SARS-CoV-2. The samples were drawn from the first 160 participants of the ongoing ImmuneRACE study and from some 1,300 subjects provided by 6 global collaborators. Sample metadata almost always included a de-identified subject ID, COVID-19 status, age in years and sex. Where available, HLA class I and class II types were taken from metadata supplied by the sample provider and were not determined by assay-based typing. Broader findings and caveats from the paper: Clinical and demographic metadata were provided uncurated, with the amount varying by source and participant.

The immunoSEQ Assay, a bias-controlled multiplex PCR, was used to amplify TCRbeta CDR3 regions from genomic DNA. The study's own analysis went as follows. The number of nucleated cells in each sample was estimated by amplification of reference gene primers within the assay. To quantify the absolute abundance of each unique TCRbeta CDR3 rearrangement, sequence reads were collapsed and filtered. For each sample, productive Simpson clonality was calculated as the square root of Simpson's diversity index across productive rearrangements. TCRdb holds this immuneACCESS table with in-frame rearrangements only. Some clones are missing; in checked studies, unresolved V genes explain under half, and the rest has no known cause. The DNA gave D and trimming, while V, J and clone size come from that table. The sample data list fewer than 200,000 clones, and approximately 81% of these were observed just once. The ten most abundant clones make up 8.3% of the sample.

CDR1 and CDR2 (SGHKS, YYEKEE) derive from the germline V gene (reference sequence). The CDR3 runs 16 residues from the cysteine to the phenylalanine. Only the CDR3 DNA is retained, 48 bases long and in frame from the first base. After removal of 0 bases from V and 4 bases from J, the junction retains 8 bases not matched to a gene. In Seattle, one collaborating source enrolled patients while the infection was active and tracked those patients longitudinally over the course of disease. Collaborating institutions collected whole blood in K2EDTA tubes following their own protocols. Collaborator samples were shipped for TCRbeta analysis as frozen whole blood, isolated PBMCs, or DNA extracted from either sample type. As concerns this clone: The antigen this receptor binds is unknown. Base quality data are lacking; no much larger clone is found one base away.

The V and J genes are TRBV5-5 and TRBJ2-5, and 8 junction bases match TRBD2. The sequence came from a woman aged 55 to 70 with COVID-19, enrolled during active disease. Material: peripheral blood. The CDR3: CASSLAGPGGRETQYF. At the DNA level, the sequence is TGTGCCAGCAGCTTGGCCGGGCCGGGGGGGCGAGAGACCCAGTACTTC.